One sample yielded the 17 T cell receptor beta chains listed below, sequenced in a study of CD8 T cells in ankylosing spondylitis. Findings of the study overall: Seemingly distinctive of ankylosing spondylitis blood was a TCR beta motif formed by eight highly homologous variants.

These receptors' antigens are unknown. TCRdb redid the calling of the 5' RACE reads with MiXCR, one entry per CDR3 protein. Found here are tens of thousands of distinct CDR3 sequences, 9% of them singletons; the top ten hold around 30%. Sequencing used blood, either unsorted or a sorted T cell fraction (not recorded which). All receptors derive from a male donor with ankylosing spondylitis.

This clonotype was seen ten or more times. This chain connects TRBV24-1 to TRBJ2-5; no clear D. CDR3 size: 15 residues. V was trimmed by 3 bases and J by 1 base, leaving 11 bases between them. CDR1 KGHDR and CDR2 SFDVKD come from the germline V gene. CDR3 sequence (DNA): TGTGCCACCAGTGATGAAAAGCAGCCCCAAGAGACCCAGTACTTC. Amino acid sequence: CATSDEKQPQETQYF.

The CDR3 is CATSAGAASPLHF. The CDR3 DNA follows: TGTGCCACCAGTGCCGGTGCTGCTTCACCCCTCCACTTT. J is TRBJ1-6 and V is TRBV24-1; unclear D gene. The CDR3 has 13 residues. Trimming stripped 5 bases from V and 9 bases from J, with 10 bases between. Per germline, CDR1 KGHDR and CDR2 SFDVKD.

In this sample, this clonotype turned up many times. The chain has TRBV20-1 and TRBJ2-2, with D hard to call. CDR1 and CDR2 (germline): DFQATT, SNEGSKA (reference sequence). V was pared by 2 bases and J by 0 bases, with 10 bases between. The length of the CDR3 is 15 residues. As DNA, the CDR3 is TGCAGTGCTAGAACAAGCCCTCCGAACACCGGGGAGCTGTTTTTT. As protein: CSARTSPPNTGELFF.

This clonotype was recorded at least ten times. This rearrangement joins TRBV7-8 to TRBJ1-5; D gene unclear. Looked up from germline, CDR1 is SGHVS and CDR2 is FQNEAQ. The ends were cut back, 1 base at V and 0 bases at J, with 10 bases in the middle. The CDR3 contains 16 residues. The CDR3 sequence is CASSLDSGYSNQPQHF. The CDR3 DNA reads as TGTGCCAGCAGCTTAGATAGTGGGTATAGCAATCAGCCCCAGCATTTT.

This clonotype was seen only a few times. The rearrangement uses TRBV3-1 and TRBJ2-1, with TRBD2 matching over 7 bases. There are 16 residues in the CDR3. With 0 bases clipped from V and 8 bases from J, the junction kept 10 bases outside the gene matches. Germline V gives CDR1 LGHDT, CDR2 YNNKEL (reference sequence). The CDR3 sequence is CASSQDPAGTRDEQFF. The CDR3 coding sequence is TGTGCCAGCAGCCAAGATCCAGCGGGGACCCGGGATGAGCAGTTCTTC.

This clonotype was detected a few times. The chain links TRBV10-3 to TRBJ2-7, with a tentative D call TRBD1 (5 bases). CDR3 length: 11 residues. With 6 bases removed from V and 2 bases from J, the gap between germline ends came to 5 bases. From germline, CDR1 is ENHRY and CDR2 SYGVKD. CDR3 DNA: TGTGCCATCAGACAGGCCTACGAGCAGTACTTC. This codes for CAIRQAYEQYF.

This clonotype occurred a few times. The chain combines TRBV29-1 with TRBJ2-5; TRBD2 matches 10 bases. The trim removed 2 bases at V and 5 bases at J, leaving 11 bases unmatched. Germline V gene lookup returns CDR1 SQVTM and CDR2 ANQGSEA. There are 16 residues in the CDR3. The CDR3 spells CSVEYQRGGPWETQYF. The DNA for the CDR3 is TGCAGCGTTGAATATCAGCGGGGGGGCCCGTGGGAGACCCAGTACTTC. The full variable domain, completed using reference TRBV29-1 and TRBJ2-5, is SAVISQKPSRDICQRGTSLTIQCQVDSQVTMMFWYRQQPGQSLTLIATANQGSEATYESGFVIDKFPISRPNLTFSTLTVSNMSPEDSSIYLCSVEYQRGGPWETQYFGPGTRLLVL.

This clonotype was detected many times. This chain connects TRBV12-3 or TRBV12-4 to TRBJ2-1, with 9 bases matching TRBD2. This CDR3 spans 16 amino acids. Trimming cost V 4 bases and J 1 base; bases outside gene matches: 5. CDR3 in amino acids: CASSSQREESYNEQFF. CDR3 in DNA: TGTGCCAGCAGTTCCCAGCGGGAGGAGTCCTACAATGAGCAGTTCTTC.

As regards this clonotype: This clone may be a read error of a much larger clone one base away. The chain has TRBV20-1 and TRBJ2-5; D is tentatively TRBD1 or TRBD2 (5 bases each). V lost 4 bases, J lost 5 bases, and 23 bases lay in between. Germline loops: CDR1 DFQATT, CDR2 SNEGSKA (reference sequence). There are 16 residues in the CDR3. CDR3 sequence: CSATGNFGALGETQYF. In DNA form, the CDR3 reads TGCAGTGCTACGGGTAACTTCGGGGCATTAGGGGAGACCCAGTACTTC.

This clonotype was seen ten or more times. V gene TRBV7-9 combines with J gene TRBJ1-1, with a tentative D call TRBD1 (5 bases). V lost 6 bases, J lost 7 bases, and 6 bases lay in between. The CDR3 runs to 10 residues. The germline V gene has CDR1 SEHNR and CDR2 FQNEAQ (reference sequence). Here the CDR3 DNA reads TGTGCCAGCAGGGGGGATGAAGCTTTCTTT. Its translation: CASRGDEAFF.

Points on this clonotype: Possible read error: a much larger clone is one base away. This rearrangement joins TRBV12-3 or TRBV12-4 to TRBJ2-7, with D perhaps TRBD2 (5 bases). This CDR3 has 13 residues. V dropped 5 bases and J dropped 6 bases, with 14 bases sitting between them. The CDR3 region has the DNA TGTGCCAGCAGTATAGGGTCCGGAGGCGAGCAGTACGTC. This gives the protein CASSIGSGGEQYV.

The rearrangement uses TRBV9 and TRBJ1-4; D not resolved. CDR1 and CDR2 from the germline V gene are SGDLS and YYNGEE. The length of the CDR3 is 16 residues. Trimming removed 3 bases from V and 0 bases from J, with 12 bases in between. The CDR3: CASSGSSDATNEKLFF. In DNA, the CDR3 is TGTGCCAGCAGCGGGTCGTCCGACGCAACTAATGAAAAACTGTTTTTT.

The sample holds a few counts of this clonotype. The CDR3 nucleotides are TGCAGCGCCTCAGGGGGCGCGGACACCGGGGAGCTGTTTTTT. Protein product: CSASGGADTGELFF. The V call is TRBV29-1, the J call TRBJ2-2; TRBD1 matches 8 bases. J gave up 3 bases and V 7 bases, and 7 bases lay outside the gene matches. Per the germline V gene, CDR1 is SQVTM and CDR2 is ANQGSEA. The CDR3 covers 14 residues.

This clonotype was detected only a few times. The chain links TRBV20-1 to TRBJ1-2; D is undetermined. Between the trimmed V and J ends, which lost 1 base and 4 bases, there was a span of 16 bases. The CDR3 loop spans 15 amino acids. Germline V gene data show CDR1 as DFQATT and CDR2 as SNEGSKA (reference sequence). The DNA for the CDR3 is TGCAGTGCTAGAGTTCCTTCGGTGGTTGCCTATGGCTACACCTTC. Residues: CSARVPSVVAYGYTF.

The rearrangement links TRBV12-3 or TRBV12-4 to TRBJ2-2; no firm D call. CDR3 size: 12 residues. The V and J ends lost 5 bases and 7 bases respectively, with 8 bases between them. The CDR3 DNA follows: TGTGCCAGCAGTCCCGTGTACGGGGAGCTGTTTTTT. Its translation: CASSPVYGELFF.

With respect to this clonotype: Since a much larger clone is just one base distant, this may be a read error. The chain is built from TRBV18 and TRBJ1-1, with D hard to call. The CDR3 loop spans 12 amino acids. The germline CDR1 and CDR2 sequences are KGHSH and LQKENI. The CDR3 coding sequence is TGTGCCAGCTCATCTTCAGGAGCTGAAGCTTACTTT. Its protein is CASSSSGAEAYF.

The CDR3 DNA reads TGTGCCAGCAGCGAAGGGGGGGGTCTCTCCTACGAGCAGTACTTC. It encodes CASSEGGGLSYEQYF. J is TRBJ2-7 and V is TRBV7-6, with D possibly matching TRBD2 (7 bases). Trimming left V 5 bases short and J 0 bases short, with 14 bases between. Per germline, CDR1 SGHVS and CDR2 FNYEAQ. The CDR3 runs to 15 residues.